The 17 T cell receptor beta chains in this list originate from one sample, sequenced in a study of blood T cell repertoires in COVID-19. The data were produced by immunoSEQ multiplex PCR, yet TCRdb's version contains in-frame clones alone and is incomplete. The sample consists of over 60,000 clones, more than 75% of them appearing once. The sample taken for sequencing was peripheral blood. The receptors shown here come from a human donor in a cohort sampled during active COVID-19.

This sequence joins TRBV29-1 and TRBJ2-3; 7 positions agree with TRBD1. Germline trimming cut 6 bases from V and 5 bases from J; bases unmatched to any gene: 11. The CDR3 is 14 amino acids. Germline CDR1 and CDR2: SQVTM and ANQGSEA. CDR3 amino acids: CSVSWTGGIDTQYF. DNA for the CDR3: TGCAGCGTAAGCTGGACAGGTGGAATAGATACGCAGTATTTT.

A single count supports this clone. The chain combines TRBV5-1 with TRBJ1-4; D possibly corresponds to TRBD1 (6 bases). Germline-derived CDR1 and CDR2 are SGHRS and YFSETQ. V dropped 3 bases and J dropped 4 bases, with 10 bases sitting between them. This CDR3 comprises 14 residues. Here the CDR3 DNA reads TGCGCCAGCAGCTCGGGACACCTTAATGAAAAACTGTTTTTT. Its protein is CASSSGHLNEKLFF.

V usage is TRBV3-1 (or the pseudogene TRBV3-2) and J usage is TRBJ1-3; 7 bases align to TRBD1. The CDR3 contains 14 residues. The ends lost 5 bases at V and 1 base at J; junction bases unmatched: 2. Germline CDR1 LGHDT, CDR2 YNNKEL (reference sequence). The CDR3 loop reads CASSLGQSGNTIYF. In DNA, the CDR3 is TGTGCCAGCAGCTTGGGACAGTCTGGAAACACCATATATTTT.

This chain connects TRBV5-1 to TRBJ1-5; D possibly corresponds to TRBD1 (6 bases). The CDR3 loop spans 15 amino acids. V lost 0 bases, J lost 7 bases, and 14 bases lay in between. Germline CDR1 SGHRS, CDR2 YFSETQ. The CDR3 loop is CASSLVSGVGQPQHF. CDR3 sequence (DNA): TGCGCCAGCAGCTTGGTTTCAGGGGTCGGACAGCCCCAGCATTTT.

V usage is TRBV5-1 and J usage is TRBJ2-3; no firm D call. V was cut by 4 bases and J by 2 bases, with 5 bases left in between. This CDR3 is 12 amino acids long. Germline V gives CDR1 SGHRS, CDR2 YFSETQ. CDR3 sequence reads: CASSVNTDTQYF. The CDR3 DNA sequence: TGCGCCAGCAGCGTTAACACAGATACGCAGTATTTT.

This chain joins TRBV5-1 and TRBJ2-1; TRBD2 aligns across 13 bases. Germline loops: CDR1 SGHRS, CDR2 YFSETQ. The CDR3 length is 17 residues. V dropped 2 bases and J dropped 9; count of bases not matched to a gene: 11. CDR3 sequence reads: CASSFFTGTSGVSEQFF. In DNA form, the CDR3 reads TGCGCCAGCAGCTTCTTTACCGGGACTAGCGGGGTTAGTGAGCAGTTCTTC.

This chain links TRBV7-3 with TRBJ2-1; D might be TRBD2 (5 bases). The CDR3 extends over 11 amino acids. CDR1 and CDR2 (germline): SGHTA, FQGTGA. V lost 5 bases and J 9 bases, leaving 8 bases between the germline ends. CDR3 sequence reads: CASSRGREQFF. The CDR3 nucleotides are TGTGCCAGCAGCCGGGGTCGTGAGCAGTTCTTC.

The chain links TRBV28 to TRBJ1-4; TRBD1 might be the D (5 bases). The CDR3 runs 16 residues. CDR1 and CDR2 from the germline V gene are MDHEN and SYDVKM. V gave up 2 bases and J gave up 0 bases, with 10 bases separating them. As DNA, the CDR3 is TGTGCCAGCAGTTTAAGGCAGGGAACAACTAATGAAAAACTGTTTTTT. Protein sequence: CASSLRQGTTNEKLFF.

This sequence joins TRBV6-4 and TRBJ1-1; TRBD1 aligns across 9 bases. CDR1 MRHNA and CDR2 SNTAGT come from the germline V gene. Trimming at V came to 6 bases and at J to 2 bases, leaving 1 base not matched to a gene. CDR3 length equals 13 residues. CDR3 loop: CASRQGANTEAFF. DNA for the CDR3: TGTGCCAGCAGACAGGGGGCCAACACTGAAGCTTTCTTT.

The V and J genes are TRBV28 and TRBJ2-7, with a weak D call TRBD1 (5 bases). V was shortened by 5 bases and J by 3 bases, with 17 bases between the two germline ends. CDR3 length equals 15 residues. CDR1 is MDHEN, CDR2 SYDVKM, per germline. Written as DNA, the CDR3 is TGTGCCAGCAGTCCTCAGGGAAGATATGACTACGAGCAGTACTTC. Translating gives CASSPQGRYDYEQYF.

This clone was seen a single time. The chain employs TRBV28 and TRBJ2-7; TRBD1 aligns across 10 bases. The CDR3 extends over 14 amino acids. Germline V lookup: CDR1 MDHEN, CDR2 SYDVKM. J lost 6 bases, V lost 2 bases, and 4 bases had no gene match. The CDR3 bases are TGTGCCAGCAGTTTAGCCGGGACAGGGGCCGAGCAGTACTTC. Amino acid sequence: CASSLAGTGAEQYF.

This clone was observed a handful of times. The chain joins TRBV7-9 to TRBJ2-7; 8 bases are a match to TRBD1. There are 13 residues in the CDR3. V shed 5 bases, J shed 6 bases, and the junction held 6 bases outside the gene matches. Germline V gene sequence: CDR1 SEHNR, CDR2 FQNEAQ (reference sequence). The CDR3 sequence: CASSSTGQGEQYF. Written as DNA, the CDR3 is TGTGCCAGCAGCAGCACTGGACAGGGCGAGCAGTACTTC.

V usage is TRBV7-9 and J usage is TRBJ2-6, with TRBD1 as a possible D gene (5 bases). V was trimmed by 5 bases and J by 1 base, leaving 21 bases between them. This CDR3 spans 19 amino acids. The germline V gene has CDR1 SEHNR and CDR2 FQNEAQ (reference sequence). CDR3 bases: TGTGCCAGCAGCCCATCACCAAAGGACACCCGTTCTGGGGCCAACGTCCTGACTTTC. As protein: CASSPSPKDTRSGANVLTF.

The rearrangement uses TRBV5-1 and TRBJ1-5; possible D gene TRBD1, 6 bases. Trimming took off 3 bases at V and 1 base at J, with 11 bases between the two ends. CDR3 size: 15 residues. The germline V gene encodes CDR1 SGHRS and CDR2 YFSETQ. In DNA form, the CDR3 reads TGCGCCAGCAGCTACGCAGGGGCGAGCAATCAGCCCCAGCATTTT. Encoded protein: CASSYAGASNQPQHF.

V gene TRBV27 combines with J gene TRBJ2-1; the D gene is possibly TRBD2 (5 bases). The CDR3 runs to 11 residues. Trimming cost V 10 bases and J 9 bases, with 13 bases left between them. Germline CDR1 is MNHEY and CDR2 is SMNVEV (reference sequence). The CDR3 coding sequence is TGTGCCATATCCCGGGGTGGTGAGCAGTTCTTC. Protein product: CAISRGGEQFF.

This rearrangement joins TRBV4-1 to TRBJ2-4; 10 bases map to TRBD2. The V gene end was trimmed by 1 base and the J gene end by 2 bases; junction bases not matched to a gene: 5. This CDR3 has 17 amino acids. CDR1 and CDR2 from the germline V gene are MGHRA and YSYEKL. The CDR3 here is CASSQGAGGDSKNIQYF. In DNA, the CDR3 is TGCGCCAGCAGCCAAGGAGCGGGGGGGGACTCCAAAAACATTCAGTACTTC.

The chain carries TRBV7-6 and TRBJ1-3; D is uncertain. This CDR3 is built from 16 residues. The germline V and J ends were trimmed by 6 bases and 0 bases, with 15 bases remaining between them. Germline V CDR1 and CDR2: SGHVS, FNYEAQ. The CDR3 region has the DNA TGTGCCAGCAGGGCGGGCAGTTTCCTCTCTGGAAACACCATATATTTT. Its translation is CASRAGSFLSGNTIYF.